Presented here are 20 T cell receptor beta chains from one specimen sequenced in a study of T cells expressing NK-cell markers. With the 5' RACE reads reprocessed, TCRdb shows one record per CDR3 protein and no DNA. Found here are 350,000 to 400,000 distinct CDR3 sequences; the top ten clones hold around 10%. Sequencing was done on a sample of blood T cells: a sorted CD56 or NKG2C T cell subset, CD4+ or CD8+ T cells, or bulk PBMC T cells (not recorded which). All receptors derive from a woman in her forties or fifties in good health.

The chain is built from TRBV30 and TRBJ2-1; the TCRdb D gene call, TRBD2, has no DNA to confirm it. Germline assignment: CDR1 GTSNPN and CDR2 SVGIG (reference sequence). This CDR3 has 12 residues. The CDR3 here is CAWSVTARMQFF.

V is TRBV30 and J is TRBJ1-5; as DNA is missing, the TRBD1 call by TCRdb cannot be tested. This CDR3 contains 15 residues. Germline CDR1 and CDR2: GTSNPN and SVGIG (reference sequence). CDR3 amino acids: CAWNIGGQGSQPQHF. The full variable domain, with the rest looked up from reference TRBV30 and TRBJ1-5, is SQTIHQWPATLVQPVGSPLSLECTVEGTSNPNLYWYRQAAGRGLQLLFYSVGIGQISSEVPQNLSASRPQDRQFILSSKKLLLSDSGFYLCAWNIGGQGSQPQHFGDGTRLSIL.

The chain employs TRBV29-1 and TRBJ2-3; TCRdb lists TRBD2, though no DNA is available to test this call. This CDR3 comprises 12 residues. CDR1 and CDR2 (germline): SQVTM, ANQGSEA. CDR3 sequence reads: CSAGLAGDTQYF.

The V and J genes are TRBV20-1 and TRBJ2-7; TCRdb's assignment of TRBD1 cannot be checked, as there is no DNA. Looked up from germline, CDR1 is DFQATT and CDR2 is SNEGSKA (reference sequence). This CDR3 has 13 residues. CDR3 region: CSARGQGSYEQYF.

The rearrangement links TRBV29-1 to TRBJ2-1; as DNA is missing, the TRBD2 call by TCRdb cannot be tested. Germline CDR1 and CDR2: SQVTM and ANQGSEA. The CDR3 covers 14 residues. The chain's CDR3 is CSGLLAGAYREQFF.

The rearrangement links TRBV4-1 to TRBJ1-2. CDR1 is MGHRA and CDR2 is YSYEKL in the germline V gene. The length of the CDR3 is 13 residues. CDR3 sequence reads: CASSQVTGYGYTF.

The chain recombines TRBV4-1 with TRBJ2-5; TCRdb outputs TRBD1, but without DNA this stays unchecked. This CDR3 comprises 16 residues. The germline CDR1 and CDR2 sequences are MGHRA and YSYEKL. CDR3 in amino acids: CASSQNRGGAQETQYF.

CDR3 sequence reads: CSVGRGAGGKLFF. The chain recombines TRBV29-1 with TRBJ1-4; TCRdb lists TRBD1, though no DNA is available to test this call. Germline lookup yields CDR1 SQVTM and CDR2 ANQGSEA. The CDR3 contains 13 residues.

The chain uses TRBV27 and TRBJ1-1. CDR1 is MNHEY, CDR2 SMNVEV, per germline (reference sequence). CDR3 size: 15 residues. The CDR3 spells CASIPLLAGPTEAFF.

The rearrangement joins TRBV25-1 to TRBJ2-1; the TCRdb D gene call, TRBD2, has no DNA to confirm it. Looked up from germline, CDR1 is MGHDK and CDR2 is SYGVNS. The CDR3 is 18 amino acids. This CDR3 is CASSDSGGSGIFYNEQFF.

The V gene is TRBV5-1, the J gene TRBJ2-5. CDR1 is SGHRS and CDR2 is YFSETQ in the germline V gene. The CDR3 is 15 amino acids. CDR3 in amino acids: CASSTTPVSTGTQYF.

The V gene is TRBV14, the J gene TRBJ2-5; the TRBD1 assignment by TCRdb is unverifiable without DNA. The CDR3 loop spans 17 amino acids. Germline CDR1 is SGHDN and CDR2 is FVKESK. The chain's CDR3 is CASSQRSLGVFQETQYF.

The J gene is TRBJ2-1, the V gene TRBV29-1; checking the TCRdb D call of TRBD1 is not possible without DNA. Germline lookup yields CDR1 SQVTM and CDR2 ANQGSEA. This CDR3 has 14 residues. This CDR3 is CSVEDRAEDAKQFF.

The rearrangement joins TRBV2 to TRBJ1-5. Germline V gives CDR1 SNHLY, CDR2 FYNNEI. CDR3 length equals 15 residues. Here the CDR3 reads CASSESRVLNQPQHF.

The chain combines TRBV7-9 with TRBJ2-1; with no DNA, the TCRdb D assignment of TRBD1 cannot be verified. This CDR3 is built from 17 residues. CDR1 and CDR2 (germline): SEHNR, FQNEAQ (reference sequence). The chain's CDR3 is CASSLAPWGRRDNEQFF.

The chain uses TRBV5-1 and TRBJ2-3; the TCRdb call, TRBD2, lacks DNA for checking. The CDR3 extends over 14 amino acids. Germline V CDR1 and CDR2: SGHRS, YFSETQ. This chain's CDR3 is CASSLAGVPDTQYF.

CDR3 sequence: CASSYIDRSFGANVLTF. The V call is TRBV7-2, the J call TRBJ2-6; absent DNA, TCRdb's TRBD1 call cannot be checked. CDR3 length: 17 residues. The germline V gene has CDR1 SGHTA and CDR2 FQGNSA.

The chain is built from TRBV5-1 and TRBJ2-1; TCRdb's D call of TRBD2 is untestable without DNA. CDR3 size: 15 residues. The germline V gene encodes CDR1 SGHRS and CDR2 YFSETQ. This chain's CDR3 is CASRLTSGRAGEQFF.

V gene TRBV25-1 combines with J gene TRBJ2-5; lacking DNA, the TRBD2 call made by TCRdb goes unchecked. This CDR3 is 14 amino acids long. Germline V gives CDR1 MGHDK, CDR2 SYGVNS. CDR3 region: CASSARGASQTQYF. Drawing the rest from reference TRBV25-1 and TRBJ2-5, the complete variable domain is EADIYQTPRYLVIGTGKKITLECSQTMGHDKMYWYQQDPGMELHLIHYSYGVNSTEKGDLSSESTVSRIRTEHFPLTLESARPSHTSQYLCASSARGASQTQYFGPGTRLLVL.

This sequence joins TRBV27 and TRBJ1-6. Germline V gene data show CDR1 as MNHEY and CDR2 as SMNVEV (reference sequence). The CDR3 spans 16 residues. The CDR3 loop reads CASTLNGVSYNSPLHF.